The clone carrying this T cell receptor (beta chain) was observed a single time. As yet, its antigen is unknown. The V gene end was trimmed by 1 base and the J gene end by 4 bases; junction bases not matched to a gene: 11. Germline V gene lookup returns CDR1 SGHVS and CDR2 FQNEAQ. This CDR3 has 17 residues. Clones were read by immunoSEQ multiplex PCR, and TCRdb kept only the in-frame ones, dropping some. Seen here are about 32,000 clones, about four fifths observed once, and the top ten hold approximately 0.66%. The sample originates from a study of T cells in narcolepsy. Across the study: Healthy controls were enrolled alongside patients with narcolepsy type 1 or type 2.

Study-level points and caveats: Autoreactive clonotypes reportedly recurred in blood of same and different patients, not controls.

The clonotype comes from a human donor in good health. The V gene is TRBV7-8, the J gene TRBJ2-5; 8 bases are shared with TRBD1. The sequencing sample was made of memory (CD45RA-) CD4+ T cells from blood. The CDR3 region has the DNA TGTGCCAGCAGCTTAGGATGGGGGACAGGCGGAGGAGAGACCCAGTACTTC. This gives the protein CASSLGWGTGGGETQYF.